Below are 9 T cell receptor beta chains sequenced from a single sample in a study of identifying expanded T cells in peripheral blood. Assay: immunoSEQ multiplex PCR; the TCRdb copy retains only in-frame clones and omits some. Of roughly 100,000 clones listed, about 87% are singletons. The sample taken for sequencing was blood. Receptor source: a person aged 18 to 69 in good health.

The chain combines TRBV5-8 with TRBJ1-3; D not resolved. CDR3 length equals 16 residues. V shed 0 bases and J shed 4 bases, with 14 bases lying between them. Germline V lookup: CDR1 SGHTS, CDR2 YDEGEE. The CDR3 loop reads CASSLADMAGGNTIYF. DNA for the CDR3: TGTGCCAGCAGCTTGGCCGATATGGCGGGCGGAAACACCATATATTTT.

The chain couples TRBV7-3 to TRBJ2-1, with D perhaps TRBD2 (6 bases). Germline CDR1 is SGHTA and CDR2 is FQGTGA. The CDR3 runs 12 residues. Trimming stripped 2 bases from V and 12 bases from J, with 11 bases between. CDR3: CASSLRRGMQFF. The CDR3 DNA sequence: TGTGCCAGCAGCTTACGACGCGGGATGCAGTTCTTC.

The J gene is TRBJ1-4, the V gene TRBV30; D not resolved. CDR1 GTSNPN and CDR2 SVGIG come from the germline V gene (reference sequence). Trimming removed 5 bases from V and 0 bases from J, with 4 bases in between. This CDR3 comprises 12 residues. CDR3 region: CAWGATNEKLFF. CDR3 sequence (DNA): TGTGCCTGGGGAGCAACTAATGAAAAACTGTTTTTT.

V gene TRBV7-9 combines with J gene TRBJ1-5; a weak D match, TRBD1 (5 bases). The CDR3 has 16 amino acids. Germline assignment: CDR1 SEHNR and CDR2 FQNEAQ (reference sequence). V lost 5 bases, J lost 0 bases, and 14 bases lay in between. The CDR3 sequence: CASSPMGEGSNQPQHF. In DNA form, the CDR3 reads TGTGCCAGCAGCCCTATGGGGGAAGGTAGCAATCAGCCCCAGCATTTT.

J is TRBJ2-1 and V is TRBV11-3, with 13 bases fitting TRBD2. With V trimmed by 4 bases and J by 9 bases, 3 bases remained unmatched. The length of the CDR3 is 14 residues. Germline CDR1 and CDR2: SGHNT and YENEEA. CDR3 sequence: CASSSGLAGIEQFF. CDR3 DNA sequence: TGTGCCAGCAGCTCGGGACTAGCGGGAATTGAGCAGTTCTTC. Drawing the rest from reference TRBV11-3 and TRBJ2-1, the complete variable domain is EAGVVQSPRYKIIEKKQPVAFWCNPISGHNTLYWYLQNLGQGPELLIRYENEEAVDDSQLPKDRFSAERLKGVDSTLKIQPAELGDSAVYLCASSSGLAGIEQFFGPGTRLTVL.

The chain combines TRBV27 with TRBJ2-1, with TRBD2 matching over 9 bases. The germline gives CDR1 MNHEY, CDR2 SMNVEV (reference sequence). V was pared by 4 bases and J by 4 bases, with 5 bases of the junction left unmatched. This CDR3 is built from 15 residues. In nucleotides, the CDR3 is TGTGCCAGCAGTTCCCCGACTAGCGGATACAATGAGCAGTTCTTC. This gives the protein CASSSPTSGYNEQFF.

CDR3 sequence (DNA): TGTGCCAGCAGCCCCTCCCCCGCGGGGCCCCACACCGGGGAGCTGTTTTTT. Protein: CASSPSPAGPHTGELFF. The V gene is TRBV7-9, the J gene TRBJ2-2; tentative D call: TRBD2 (6 bases). Germline V lookup: CDR1 SEHNR, CDR2 FQNEAQ (reference sequence). V lost 5 bases and J lost 3, with 19 bases in between. The CDR3 is 17 residues long.

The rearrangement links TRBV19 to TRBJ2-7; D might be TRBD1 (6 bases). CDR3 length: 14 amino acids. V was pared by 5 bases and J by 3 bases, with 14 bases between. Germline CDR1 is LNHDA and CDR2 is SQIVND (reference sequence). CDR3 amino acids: CASSPGGTNYEQYF. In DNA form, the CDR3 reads TGTGCCAGTAGTCCGGGTGGGACAAACTACGAGCAGTACTTC.

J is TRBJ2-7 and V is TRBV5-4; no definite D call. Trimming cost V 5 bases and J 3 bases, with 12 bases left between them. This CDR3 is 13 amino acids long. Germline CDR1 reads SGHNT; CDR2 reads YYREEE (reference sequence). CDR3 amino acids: CASRTRGDYEQYF. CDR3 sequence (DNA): TGTGCCAGCAGGACCAGAGGAGACTACGAGCAGTACTTC.